This T cell receptor beta chain came from a study of T cell changes during pregnancy in multiple sclerosis. The count of this clone is one. Repertoires were generated with immunoSEQ multiplex PCR, while TCRdb's copy carries only in-frame clones and drops some. This table has about 55,000 clones, approximately 90% appearing once. J lost 0 bases, V lost 4 bases, and 11 bases had no gene match. The CDR3 is 18 residues long. Germline CDR1 and CDR2: SGHRS and YFSETQ. The source is a female donor with multiple sclerosis, enrolled in a pregnancy study. The genes are TRBV5-1 and TRBJ2-3, with 10 bases matching TRBD2. Sequenced material: CD4+ T cells from peripheral blood mononuclear cells, taken in the first trimester of pregnancy. CDR3 coding DNA: TGCGCCAGCAGCCCTGGAGCGGGAGGGCCGGTAAGCACAGATACGCAGTATTTT. It specifies CASSPGAGGPVSTDTQYF.